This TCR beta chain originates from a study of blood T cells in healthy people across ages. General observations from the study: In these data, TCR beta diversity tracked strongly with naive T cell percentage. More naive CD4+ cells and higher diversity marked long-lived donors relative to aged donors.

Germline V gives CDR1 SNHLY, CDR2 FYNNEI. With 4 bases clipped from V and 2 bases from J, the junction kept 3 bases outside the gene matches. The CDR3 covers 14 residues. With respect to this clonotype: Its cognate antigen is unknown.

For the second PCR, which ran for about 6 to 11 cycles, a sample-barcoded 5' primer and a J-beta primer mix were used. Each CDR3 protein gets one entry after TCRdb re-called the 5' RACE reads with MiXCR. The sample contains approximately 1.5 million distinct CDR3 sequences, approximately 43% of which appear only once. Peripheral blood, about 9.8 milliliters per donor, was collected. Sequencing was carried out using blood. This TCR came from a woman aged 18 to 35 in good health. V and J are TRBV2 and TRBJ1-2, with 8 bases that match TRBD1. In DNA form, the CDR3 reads TGTGCCAGCAGTGGACAGGGGCAAAACTATGGCTACACCTTC. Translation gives CASSGQGQNYGYTF.